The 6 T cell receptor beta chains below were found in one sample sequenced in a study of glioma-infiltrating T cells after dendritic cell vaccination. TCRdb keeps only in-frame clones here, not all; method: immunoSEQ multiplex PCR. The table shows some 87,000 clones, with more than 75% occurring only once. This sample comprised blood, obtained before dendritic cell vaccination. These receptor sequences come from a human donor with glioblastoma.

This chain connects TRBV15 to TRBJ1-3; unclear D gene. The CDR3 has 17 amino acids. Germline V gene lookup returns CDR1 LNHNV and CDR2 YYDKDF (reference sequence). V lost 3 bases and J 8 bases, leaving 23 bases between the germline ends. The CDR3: CATSRAMSVGLRDTIYF. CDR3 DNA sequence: TGTGCCACCAGCAGGGCTATGAGTGTGGGCCTTCGAGACACCATATATTTT.

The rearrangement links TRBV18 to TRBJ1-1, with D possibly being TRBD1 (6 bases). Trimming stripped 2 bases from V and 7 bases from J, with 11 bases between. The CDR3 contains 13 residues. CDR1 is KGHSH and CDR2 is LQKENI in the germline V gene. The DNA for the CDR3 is TGTGCCAGCTCACCAGCGGGGGGCCGTGAAGCTTTCTTT. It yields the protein CASSPAGGREAFF.

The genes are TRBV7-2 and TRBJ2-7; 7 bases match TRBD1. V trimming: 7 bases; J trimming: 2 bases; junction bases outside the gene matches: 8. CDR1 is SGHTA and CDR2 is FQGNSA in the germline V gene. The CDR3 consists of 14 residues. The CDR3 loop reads CASTRTGTAYEQYF. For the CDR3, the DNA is TGTGCCAGCACTAGGACTGGGACAGCCTACGAGCAGTACTTC. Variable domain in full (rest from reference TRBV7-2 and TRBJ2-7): GAGVSQSPSNKVTEKGKDVELRCDPISGHTALYWYRQSLGQGLEFLIYFQGNSAPDKSGLPSDRFSAERTGGSVSTLTIQRTQQEDSAVYLCASTRTGTAYEQYFGPGTRLTVT.

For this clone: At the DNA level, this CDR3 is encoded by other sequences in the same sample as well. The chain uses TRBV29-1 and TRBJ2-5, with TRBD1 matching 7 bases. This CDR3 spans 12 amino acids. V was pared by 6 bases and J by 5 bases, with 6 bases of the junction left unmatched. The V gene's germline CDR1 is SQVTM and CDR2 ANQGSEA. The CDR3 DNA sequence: TGCAGCGTCTCAGGGGGAGAGGAGACCCAGTACTTC. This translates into CSVSGGEETQYF.

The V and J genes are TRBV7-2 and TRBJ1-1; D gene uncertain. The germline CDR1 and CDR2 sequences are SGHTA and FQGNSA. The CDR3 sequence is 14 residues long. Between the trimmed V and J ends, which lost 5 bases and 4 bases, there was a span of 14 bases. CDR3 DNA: TGTGCCAGCAGCCCGACACTCGTTGTCACTGAAGCTTTCTTT. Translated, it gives CASSPTLVVTEAFF.

CDR3: CASSLAGREKLFF. DNA of the CDR3: TGCGCCAGCAGCTTGGCTGGGAGGGAAAAACTGTTTTTT. The chain uses TRBV5-1 and TRBJ1-4; D remains unclear. CDR3 length equals 13 residues. Germline-derived CDR1 and CDR2 are SGHRS and YFSETQ. Trimming removed 0 bases from V and 8 bases from J, with 8 bases in between.